What follows describes a single T cell receptor (beta chain). The antigen is not known. TCRdb used MiXCR to reprocess the reads, holding one entry per CDR3 protein. Of 110,000 or so distinct CDR3 sequences in the sample, under 30% were seen once. This entry comes from a study of T cell repertoires in cytomegalovirus infection. Study overall: Peptides in the study included HLA-C-restricted and HLA-B-restricted CMV epitopes. Shared public TCR beta signatures pointed to both CMV infection and a matching HLA type. Study-wide findings and caveats: Identification of carriers of CMV plus the relevant HLA was achieved through cumulative public TCR beta family frequency. It was HLA-C-restricted CMV-specific TCR beta clonotypes that dominated the response ex vivo.

This clonotype originated in a human donor in good health (CMV status not recorded). Some clones in this sample may be carry-over from other donors' samples. Specimen: CD8+ T cells from cultured PBMCs, collected from culture after CMV antigen stimulation.

Written as DNA, the CDR3 is TGTGCCAGCAGTCCATTGGGACAGGGTTATGGCTACACCTTC. Amino acids: CASSPLGQGYGYTF. The chain is built from TRBV12-3 or TRBV12-4 and TRBJ1-2; 9 bases agree with TRBD1. The CDR3 has 14 amino acids. After removal of 5 bases from V and 5 bases from J, the junction contained 6 bases not matched to a gene.